Each of the 22 T cell receptor beta chains below was sequenced from the same sample in a study of CXCR3-negative and CXCR3-positive naive CD8 T cells. Broader study findings: The study found more hydrophobic TRB CDR3s in CXCR3-positive naive cells than in CXCR3-negative naive cells.

The authors prepared UMI-labeled TRB cDNA libraries by 5' RACE. TCRdb re-called the 5' RACE reads, yielding one record per CDR3 amino acid sequence without DNA. The listing records about 89,000 distinct CDR3 sequences. Their antigens remain unidentified. The source material was naive CXCR3+ CD8+ T cells from blood. Described subset: CD45RO-CCR7+CD27+CD95- naive CD8+ T cells expressing CXCR3 (TNR3+). All receptors come from a human donor in good health. Some clones in this sample may be carry-over from other donors' samples.

This chain uses TRBV29-1 with TRBJ2-1; TCRdb's D call of TRBD2 is untestable without DNA. Germline CDR1 and CDR2: SQVTM and ANQGSEA. The CDR3 covers 14 residues. CDR3 residues: CSAPMAGANGEQFF.

The rearrangement joins TRBV20-1 to TRBJ2-2. Germline V gives CDR1 DFQATT, CDR2 SNEGSKA (reference sequence). The CDR3 is 11 residues long. CDR3 amino acids: CSAANAGELFF.

The chain carries TRBV20-1 and TRBJ1-5; lacking DNA, the TRBD1 call made by TCRdb goes unchecked. Germline CDR1 DFQATT, CDR2 SNEGSKA (reference sequence). CDR3 size: 15 residues. This CDR3 reads CSAEPRQTGNQPQHF.

The rearrangement joins TRBV4-3 to TRBJ1-1. Germline-derived CDR1 and CDR2 are LGHNA and YSLEER. The CDR3 spans 13 residues. The CDR3 reads CASSQAPTAEAFF.

This chain uses TRBV7-2 with TRBJ2-1; the TCRdb call, TRBD2, lacks DNA for checking. This CDR3 is built from 16 residues. Per the germline V gene, CDR1 is SGHTA and CDR2 is FQGNSA. CDR3 residues: CASSAPRLAVYNEQFF. The full variable domain, completed using reference TRBV7-2 and TRBJ2-1, is GAGVSQSPSNKVTEKGKDVELRCDPISGHTALYWYRQSLGQGLEFLIYFQGNSAPDKSGLPSDRFSAERTGGSVSTLTIQRTQQEDSAVYLCASSAPRLAVYNEQFFGPGTRLTVL.

The J gene is TRBJ2-7, the V gene TRBV7-9. Germline CDR1 and CDR2: SEHNR and FQNEAQ (reference sequence). The CDR3 is made up of 16 amino acids. The CDR3 is CASEDDTKTINYEQYF. The complete variable domain, with remaining parts taken from reference TRBV7-9 and TRBJ2-7, reads DTGVSQNPRHKITKRGQNVTFRCDPISEHNRLYWYRQTLGQGPEFLTYFQNEAQLEKSRLLSDRFSAERPKGSFSTLEIQRTEQGDSAMYLCASEDDTKTINYEQYFGPGTRLTVT.

The chain has TRBV20-1 and TRBJ2-3; the D gene TCRdb calls, TRBD1, cannot be checked with no DNA. The germline CDR1 and CDR2 sequences are DFQATT and SNEGSKA (reference sequence). CDR3 size: 18 residues. The CDR3: CSAQKPRGQGLVTDTQYF.

The CDR3 protein is CSVVGGNTEAFF. The chain links TRBV29-1 to TRBJ1-1; no DNA is available, so the TRBD1 call from TCRdb remains unchecked. The CDR3 is 12 amino acids. Germline CDR1 is SQVTM and CDR2 is ANQGSEA.

The chain is built from TRBV28 and TRBJ2-7; without DNA, the TCRdb call of TRBD2 cannot be checked. Germline CDR1 MDHEN, CDR2 SYDVKM. The CDR3 length is 16 residues. The CDR3 reads CASSLFSGGVLNEQYF.

The chain combines TRBV19 with TRBJ2-7; as DNA is missing, the TRBD1 call by TCRdb cannot be tested. The CDR3 length is 11 residues. CDR1 is LNHDA, CDR2 SQIVND, per germline (reference sequence). CDR3: CASTGSHEQYF. Looking up the rest from reference TRBV19 and TRBJ2-7 gives the full variable domain: DGGITQSPKYLFRKEGQNVTLSCEQNLNHDAMYWYRQDPGQGLRLIYYSQIVNDFQKGDIAEGYSVSREKKESFPLTVTSAQKNPTAFYLCASTGSHEQYFGPGTRLTVT.

The chain has TRBV6-6 and TRBJ1-2; the TCRdb call, TRBD1, lacks DNA for checking. The germline V gene encodes CDR1 MNHNY and CDR2 SVGAGI (reference sequence). CDR3 size: 13 residues. Here the CDR3 reads CASSPDRVYGYTF.

This sequence joins TRBV9 and TRBJ2-1. Germline V gives CDR1 SGDLS, CDR2 YYNGEE. The CDR3 is made up of 14 amino acids. This chain's CDR3 is CASSVVETTNEQFF.

The chain joins TRBV21-1 to TRBJ2-5; the D call from TCRdb, TRBD1, cannot be confirmed without DNA. TRBV21-1 is labeled a pseudogene. CDR3 length: 16 amino acids. The CDR3 spells CASSKVGDRGRKTQYF.

This CDR3 reads CASSYVPGNYGYTF. V is TRBV6-5 and J is TRBJ1-2; TCRdb's D call, TRBD1, is unchecked because there is no DNA. Looked up from germline, CDR1 is MNHEY and CDR2 is SVGAGI. The CDR3 is 14 amino acids.

This chain joins TRBV28 and TRBJ2-2; TCRdb proposes TRBD1, but this gene call is untestable without DNA. Per the germline V gene, CDR1 is MDHEN and CDR2 is SYDVKM. This CDR3 has 14 amino acids. The CDR3 loop is CATPTQGNTGELFF.

The rearrangement joins TRBV6-2 or TRBV6-3 to TRBJ2-2; TCRdb designates TRBD1, a call that cannot be tested without DNA. The CDR3 totals 14 residues. Germline assignment: CDR1 MNHEY and CDR2 SVGEGT. The CDR3 here is CASSFLDRDGELFF.

CDR3 loop: CASGLRQGLLNEQFF. The chain carries TRBV4-1 and TRBJ2-1; TCRdb selects TRBD1, and the lack of DNA leaves this call unchecked. Germline V lookup: CDR1 MGHRA, CDR2 YSYEKL. The CDR3 sequence is 15 residues long.

The chain carries TRBV6-7 and TRBJ2-3; TCRdb picks TRBD1, but there is no DNA to check that call. Being an ORF, TRBV6-7 has a function that is uncertain. The CDR3 has 15 amino acids. The CDR3 sequence is CASSEGATVADTQYF.

The chain employs TRBV6-2 or TRBV6-3 and TRBJ2-5; TCRdb's D call, TRBD2, is unchecked because there is no DNA. Germline values: CDR1 MNHEY, CDR2 SVGEGT. This CDR3 is 14 amino acids long. The CDR3 loop reads CASSSGTSTETQYF.

The gene calls are TRBV29-1 and TRBJ1-1; TCRdb gives TRBD1 as the D gene, but with no DNA this cannot be confirmed. CDR3 length equals 14 residues. Germline-derived CDR1 and CDR2 are SQVTM and ANQGSEA. CDR3 loop: CSALGSLYHTEAFF.

The chain carries TRBV20-1 and TRBJ2-3. The CDR3 extends over 15 amino acids. Germline CDR1 reads DFQATT; CDR2 reads SNEGSKA (reference sequence). The CDR3 is CSARDWGGVTDTQYF.

This chain joins TRBV20-1 and TRBJ2-2; as DNA is missing, the TRBD2 call by TCRdb cannot be tested. The germline gives CDR1 DFQATT, CDR2 SNEGSKA (reference sequence). CDR3 length equals 14 residues. The chain's CDR3 is CSAAGGWDTGELFF.